This T cell receptor (beta chain) was obtained from a study of OX40 agonist ivuxolimab in advanced cancers. At the level of the study: Six ivuxolimab dose levels, 0.01 to 10 mg/kg, were given intravenously every 2 weeks.

Method: immunoSEQ multiplex PCR; TCRdb's copy keeps in-frame clones and lacks some. Of 22,000 or so clones in the sample, approximately 84% are singletons; the top ten hold roughly 34%. Sampling times: baseline, cycle 4 day 1, cycle 7 day 1. Of note for this clone: The antigen remains undetermined.

General study findings and limits: Several nonresponders also turned out to have low normalized T-cell clonal expansion. Mean expanded clone counts were higher in CD8+ than CD4+ T cells.

The source was CD4+ or CD8+ T cells sorted from blood, collected in a trial of the OX40 agonist ivuxolimab. The TCR was taken from an adult with an advanced solid tumor such as melanoma, head and neck, liver or kidney cancer.

CDR3 in amino acids: CATSRDPKNIQYF. CDR3 sequence (DNA): TGTGCCACCAGCAGAGATCCCAAAAACATTCAGTACTTC. The chain is built from TRBV15 and TRBJ2-4; D is unresolved. Germline V gene data show CDR1 as LNHNV and CDR2 as YYDKDF (reference sequence). The CDR3 contains 13 residues. V lost 0 bases and J lost 2, with 2 bases in between.